These 30 T cell receptor beta chains share one sample of origin, sequenced in a study of vaccination and CD4 T cells after COVID-19. Sequencing of DNA taken from cultured CD4+ T cells relied on the Oncomine TCR Beta short-read assay. TCRdb re-analysed the PCR reads in MiXCR, keeping a single row per CDR3 protein. The sample yields around 13,000 distinct CDR3 sequences, 45% to 50% seen once. The treatment denotes: approximately 9-day PBMC culture with coronavirus spike peptide pools or control peptides (ViraFEST assay). Their cognate antigens are unknown. The specimen sequenced was CD4+ T cells from blood, cultured in vitro. These receptors were taken from a human donor who had recovered from COVID-19.

This clonotype appeared a few times. J is TRBJ2-5 and V is TRBV12-3 or TRBV12-4; no definite D call. The CDR3 sequence is 13 residues long. The V gene lost 6 bases and the J gene lost 1 base, with 9 bases spanning the gap. The CDR3 DNA follows: TGTGCCAGCAGCCTCGGGTTCCAAGAGACCCAGTACTTC. It translates to CASSLGFQETQYF.

This clonotype occurred a few times. J is TRBJ2-1 and V is TRBV6-2 or TRBV6-3; D gene unclear. V lost 6 bases to trimming and J lost 2 bases, with 11 bases between them. The CDR3 is made up of 14 amino acids. Germline assignment: CDR1 MNHEY and CDR2 SVGEGT. CDR3 DNA sequence: TGTGCCAGCAGCACCCCCTGGCCCTACAATGAGCAGTTCTTC. Translated, it gives CASSTPWPYNEQFF.

The rearrangement uses TRBV11-3 and TRBJ1-1, with 7 nucleotides matching TRBD1. Germline lookup yields CDR1 SGHNT and CDR2 YENEEA. There are 15 residues in the CDR3. Trimming at V came to 5 bases and at J to 4 bases, leaving 10 bases not matched to a gene. CDR3 nucleotide sequence: TGTGCCAGCAGCCCAGGGGGAGGGGAGGGCACTGAAGCTTTCTTT. The encoded protein is CASSPGGGEGTEAFF.

A few counts support this clonotype. This chain connects TRBV6-1 to TRBJ1-5, with 7 bases aligning to TRBD1. Germline-derived CDR1 and CDR2 are MNHNS and SASEGT. The CDR3 consists of 14 residues. V was clipped by 5 bases and J by 5 bases; unmatched bases: 6. CDR3 residues: CASSRRGTDQPQHF. CDR3 DNA: TGTGCCAGCAGTCGGCGCGGGACAGATCAGCCCCAGCATTTT.

This clonotype was found a few times. The chain joins TRBV20-1 to TRBJ1-1; D is perhaps TRBD1 (5 bases). CDR1 is DFQATT, CDR2 SNEGSKA, per germline (reference sequence). The CDR3 loop spans 13 amino acids. V dropped 3 bases and J dropped 6 bases, with 14 bases sitting between them. Here the CDR3 DNA reads TGCAGTGCTAGCTATCGGGGGGGGGCTGAAGCTTTCTTT. Translation: CSASYRGGAEAFF.

Written as DNA, the CDR3 is TGCAGTGCCGGGACGGCGGGTCAAGAGACCCAGTACTTC. Residues: CSAGTAGQETQYF. The chain combines TRBV20-1 with TRBJ2-5; D could derive from TRBD1 or TRBD2 (5 bases each). This CDR3 comprises 13 residues. Trimming took 6 bases from V and 2 from J, leaving 13 bases between them. The V gene's germline CDR1 is DFQATT and CDR2 SNEGSKA (reference sequence).

This chain joins TRBV7-8 and TRBJ2-7; TRBD2 matches 11 bases. The CDR3 has 14 residues. Trimming cost V 5 bases and J 1 base; bases outside gene matches: 1. From germline, CDR1 is SGHVS and CDR2 FQNEAQ. The CDR3 sequence is CASSGTSGSYEQYF. CDR3 DNA: TGTGCCAGCAGCGGGACTAGCGGTTCCTACGAGCAGTACTTC.

The sample holds a few counts of this clonotype. The gene calls are TRBV27 and TRBJ2-3, with TRBD2 as a possible D gene (6 bases). The CDR3 contains 15 residues. The germline gives CDR1 MNHEY, CDR2 SMNVEV (reference sequence). V lost 4 bases and J 1 base, leaving 12 bases between the germline ends. CDR3 DNA: TGTGCCAGCAGTTATGGCGGGGCACGCACAGATACGCAGTATTTT. Its protein product is CASSYGGARTDTQYF.

The V gene is TRBV2, the J gene TRBJ1-1; 9 bases fit TRBD1. V was clipped by 8 bases and J by 3 bases; unmatched bases: 25. CDR3 length: 20 residues. The germline V gene encodes CDR1 SNHLY and CDR2 FYNNEI. CDR3: CASVGAPGTGSGGSYTEAFF. The CDR3 DNA is TGTGCCAGCGTCGGTGCTCCCGGGACAGGGTCCGGGGGGTCGTACACTGAAGCTTTCTTT.

The sample holds one count of this clonotype. The V call is TRBV7-2, the J call TRBJ2-5, with no clear D. The germline V gene has CDR1 SGHTA and CDR2 FQGNSA. The CDR3 totals 13 residues. Trimming removed 3 bases from V and 2 bases from J, with 7 bases in between. The CDR3 DNA sequence: TGTGCCAGCAGCTTCCTAGTTCAAGAGACCCAGTACTTC. It specifies CASSFLVQETQYF. Full variable domain (outside the CDR3, taken from reference TRBV7-2 and TRBJ2-5): GAGVSQSPSNKVTEKGKDVELRCDPISGHTALYWYRQSLGQGLEFLIYFQGNSAPDKSGLPSDRFSAERTGGSVSTLTIQRTQQEDSAVYLCASSFLVQETQYFGPGTRLLVL.

The V gene is TRBV7-6, the J gene TRBJ1-6, with D possibly matching TRBD1 (6 bases). Trimming took 5 bases from V and 6 from J, leaving 11 bases between them. This CDR3 spans 14 amino acids. In germline, CDR1 is SGHVS, CDR2 FNYEAQ. CDR3 region: CASSQRGPNSPLHF. CDR3 bases: TGTGCCAGCAGCCAACGGGGGCCTAATTCACCCCTCCACTTT.

The rearrangement joins TRBV7-9 to TRBJ2-5; tentative D call: TRBD1 (6 bases). With 3 bases removed from V and 2 bases from J, the gap between germline ends came to 10 bases. CDR3 length: 14 residues. Germline V gene data show CDR1 as SEHNR and CDR2 as FQNEAQ (reference sequence). CDR3 protein: CASSFYRAQETQYF. The CDR3, as DNA: TGTGCCAGCAGCTTCTACAGGGCACAAGAGACCCAGTACTTC.

The CDR3 region is CASQRSANTGELFF. For the CDR3, the DNA is TGTGCTTCACAGCGGAGTGCGAACACCGGGGAGCTGTTTTTT. This chain connects TRBV7-3 to TRBJ2-2, with D possibly TRBD2 on 5 matching bases. This CDR3 has 14 residues. The germline gives CDR1 SGHTA, CDR2 FQGTGA.

The CDR3 region has the DNA TGTGCCAGCAGCTCCCGTGGTATAAGCGGGGCGTTATCAGGCGAGCAGTTCTTC. This codes for CASSSRGISGALSGEQFF. The chain joins TRBV7-8 to TRBJ2-1, with 7 bases lining up with TRBD2. The CDR3 covers 18 residues. The V gene's germline CDR1 is SGHVS and CDR2 FQNEAQ. Trimming cost V 4 bases and J 10 bases; bases outside gene matches: 22.

This sequence joins TRBV7-2 and TRBJ2-2; 7 nucleotides line up with TRBD2. The length of the CDR3 is 17 residues. The junction had 10 bases not matched to a gene; V was cut back by 2 bases and J by 4 bases. Germline V gene data show CDR1 as SGHTA and CDR2 as FQGNSA. The CDR3 DNA sequence: TGTGCCAGCAGCTTAATGACCCTAGCGGCACTCACCGGGGAGCTGTTTTTT. It encodes CASSLMTLAALTGELFF.

V usage is TRBV5-4 and J usage is TRBJ2-3, with 14 bases identical to TRBD2. Germline V gene lookup returns CDR1 SGHNT and CDR2 YYREEE (reference sequence). CDR3 size: 17 residues. V lost 4 bases and J lost 4; bases outside the gene matches: 8. As DNA, the CDR3 is TGTGCCAGCAGCCTGGACCAGGGACTAGCGGGAGCAGATACGCAGTATTTT. It yields the protein CASSLDQGLAGADTQYF.

This clonotype was seen more than once but under ten times. The chain joins TRBV20-1 to TRBJ1-1; unclear D gene. Per the germline V gene, CDR1 is DFQATT and CDR2 is SNEGSKA (reference sequence). Trimming removed 0 bases from V and 1 base from J, with 6 bases in between. The CDR3 loop spans 13 amino acids. CDR3 amino acids: CSAREGGNTEAFF. CDR3 nucleotides: TGCAGTGCTAGAGAGGGCGGGAACACTGAAGCTTTCTTT.

This clonotype was counted only a few times. The CDR3 DNA reads TGTGCCTCGAACCAAGCGGGAGATGGGACAGATACGCAGTATTTT. Its protein product is CASNQAGDGTDTQYF. This sequence joins TRBV10-3 and TRBJ2-3; 8 bases line up with TRBD2. From germline, CDR1 is ENHRY and CDR2 SYGVKD. This CDR3 spans 15 amino acids. The junction had 13 bases not matched to a gene; V was cut back by 11 bases and J by 3 bases.

The CDR3, as DNA: TGCGCCAGCAGCTTAACTCTAGCGGGAGTGCACAATGAGCAGTTCTTC. It is translated as CASSLTLAGVHNEQFF. The gene calls are TRBV5-1 and TRBJ2-1; 10 bases agree with TRBD2. The CDR3 extends over 16 amino acids. Trimming cost V 2 bases and J 5 bases; bases outside gene matches: 7. The germline V gene encodes CDR1 SGHRS and CDR2 YFSETQ.

The rearrangement joins TRBV5-1 to TRBJ1-2; the D is unclear. The CDR3 loop spans 13 amino acids. V lost 0 bases to trimming and J lost 8 bases, with 11 bases between them. Germline V lookup: CDR1 SGHRS, CDR2 YFSETQ. The CDR3 loop reads CASSLGGLEGYTF. In DNA form, the CDR3 reads TGCGCCAGCAGCTTGGGTGGCCTGGAAGGCTACACCTTC.

The chain carries TRBV7-2 and TRBJ2-6; TRBD1 aligns across 10 bases. Germline trimming cut 6 bases from V and 4 bases from J; bases unmatched to any gene: 9. Per germline, CDR1 SGHTA and CDR2 FQGNSA. The CDR3 runs 17 residues. DNA of the CDR3: TGTGCCAGCAGACCGGGACAGGGGATTGCGGGGGCCAACGTCCTGACTTTC. Encoded protein: CASRPGQGIAGANVLTF.

The J gene is TRBJ2-1, the V gene TRBV11-2; 12 nucleotides line up with TRBD2. Looked up from germline, CDR1 is SGHAT and CDR2 is FQNNGV. This CDR3 has 16 amino acids. V lost 5 bases to trimming and J lost 7 bases; unmatched junction nucleotides: 9. The CDR3 loop reads CASSTRLAGVGNEQFF. The CDR3 nucleotides are TGTGCCAGCAGCACCCGACTAGCGGGAGTTGGGAATGAGCAGTTCTTC.

This clonotype has only one observation. The CDR3 DNA is TGTGCCAGCAGCTTGGAGGATACGCAGTATTTT. This translates into CASSLEDTQYF. The chain combines TRBV5-4 with TRBJ2-3, with D hard to call. CDR1 and CDR2 (germline): SGHNT, YYREEE (reference sequence). V lost 0 bases and J lost 6, with 2 bases in between. The CDR3 runs 11 residues.

This clonotype was found once. The chain employs TRBV21-1 and TRBJ2-5; the D segment call TRBD1 is taken from the table without a DNA check. TRBV21-1 is deemed a pseudogene. The CDR3 length is 14 residues. CDR3 coding DNA: TGTGCCAGCAGCAAAGACAGGGGTAGCGAGACCCAGTACTTC. Protein product: CASSKDRGSETQYF.

The chain joins TRBV7-8 to TRBJ2-3; the D gene is possibly TRBD2 (5 bases). V shed 1 base and J shed 4 bases, with 9 bases lying between them. The CDR3 covers 14 residues. Per the germline V gene, CDR1 is SGHVS and CDR2 is FQNEAQ. CDR3 bases: TGTGCCAGCAGCTTAGGAGGGAGCGCAGATACGCAGTATTTT. Its protein is CASSLGGSADTQYF. Combining the CDR3 with reference TRBV7-8 and TRBJ2-3 gives the whole variable domain GAGVSQSPRYKVAKRGQDVALRCDPISGHVSLFWYQQALGQGPEFLTYFQNEAQLDKSGLPSDRFFAERPEGSVSTLKIQRTQQEDSAVYLCASSLGGSADTQYFGPGTRLTVL.

The chain couples TRBV20-1 to TRBJ2-3; TRBD2 might be the D (6 bases). Germline V lookup: CDR1 DFQATT, CDR2 SNEGSKA (reference sequence). Trimming took 3 bases from V and 0 from J, leaving 13 bases between them. This CDR3 comprises 15 residues. CDR3 sequence (DNA): TGCAGTGCTAGGGTCCGGACTACTAGCACAGATACGCAGTATTTT. Translation gives CSARVRTTSTDTQYF.

The genes are TRBV28 and TRBJ1-5, with D unresolved. The length of the CDR3 is 15 residues. Trimming left V 1 base short and J 1 base short, with 8 bases between. In germline, CDR1 is MDHEN, CDR2 SYDVKM. The CDR3 DNA follows: TGTGCCAGCAGTTTATCGCTAGGGAGCAATCAGCCCCAGCATTTT. Encoded protein: CASSLSLGSNQPQHF. The entire variable domain, with the rest obtained from reference TRBV28 and TRBJ1-5, is as follows: DVKVTQSSRYLVKRTGEKVFLECVQDMDHENMFWYRQDPGLGLRLIYFSYDVKMKEKGDIPEGYSVSREKKERFSLILESASTNQTSMYLCASSLSLGSNQPQHFGDGTRLSIL.

In its sample, this clonotype was seen a few times. The V and J genes are TRBV28 and TRBJ1-2; D unclear. The germline CDR1 and CDR2 sequences are MDHEN and SYDVKM. The V and J ends lost 8 bases and 0 bases respectively, with 13 bases between them. The CDR3 consists of 14 residues. The CDR3 region is CASYEAGANYGYTF. Written as DNA, the CDR3 is TGTGCCAGCTATGAGGCCGGAGCTAACTATGGCTACACCTTC.

Only a few counts were recorded for this clonotype. The chain has TRBV20-1 and TRBJ2-1; TRBD2 might be the D (6 bases). Germline loops: CDR1 DFQATT, CDR2 SNEGSKA (reference sequence). This CDR3 spans 14 amino acids. V was trimmed by 6 bases and J by 3 bases, leaving 15 bases between them. CDR3 residues: CSAARLVYYNEQFF. Here the CDR3 DNA reads TGCAGTGCCGCCAGACTAGTGTACTACAATGAGCAGTTCTTC.

V gene TRBV27 combines with J gene TRBJ2-7; the match to TRBD1 covers 10 bases. The CDR3 covers 15 residues. Germline V gives CDR1 MNHEY, CDR2 SMNVEV (reference sequence). With V trimmed by 0 bases and J by 4 bases, 3 bases remained unmatched. In DNA, the CDR3 is TGTGCCAGCAGTTTATCTGGGACAGGGGTGTACGAGCAGTACTTC. Its protein product is CASSLSGTGVYEQYF.